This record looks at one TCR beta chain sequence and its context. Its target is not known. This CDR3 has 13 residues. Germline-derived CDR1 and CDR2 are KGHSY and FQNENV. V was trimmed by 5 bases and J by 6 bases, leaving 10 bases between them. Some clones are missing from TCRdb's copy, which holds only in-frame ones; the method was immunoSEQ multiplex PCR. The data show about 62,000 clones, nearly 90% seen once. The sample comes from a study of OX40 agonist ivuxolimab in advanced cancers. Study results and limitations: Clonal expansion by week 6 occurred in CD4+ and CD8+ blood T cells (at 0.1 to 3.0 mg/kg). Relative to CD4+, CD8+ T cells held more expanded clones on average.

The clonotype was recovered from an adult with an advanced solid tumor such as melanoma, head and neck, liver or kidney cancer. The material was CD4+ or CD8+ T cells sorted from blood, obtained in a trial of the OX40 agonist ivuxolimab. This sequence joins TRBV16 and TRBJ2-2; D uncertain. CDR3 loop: CASSFSRPGELFF. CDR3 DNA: TGTGCCAGCAGCTTTAGTCGTCCCGGGGAGCTGTTTTTT.